One sample yielded the 5 T cell receptor beta chains listed below, sequenced in a study of blood T cell repertoires in COVID-19. Data came from immunoSEQ multiplex PCR; TCRdb stores just in-frame clones and leaves some out. The sample carries about 260,000 clones, approximately 86% recorded once. The sequenced sample consisted of peripheral blood. The receptors were gathered from a human donor in a cohort sampled during active COVID-19.

V and J are TRBV19 and TRBJ1-1; D call uncertain. Trimming shortened V by 2 bases and J by 3 bases, and 7 bases separated the two germline ends. The CDR3 loop spans 13 amino acids. Per the germline V gene, CDR1 is LNHDA and CDR2 is SQIVND (reference sequence). The CDR3 sequence is CASSINRDTEAFF. The DNA of the CDR3 is TGTGCCAGTAGTATAAACAGAGACACTGAAGCTTTCTTT.

The genes are TRBV5-4 and TRBJ1-1; 7 bases are shared with TRBD1. CDR3 length: 15 residues. CDR1 and CDR2 (germline): SGHNT, YYREEE (reference sequence). V gave up 0 bases and J gave up 0 bases; unmatched junction bases: 2. The CDR3 protein is CASSLDRGMNTEAFF. The CDR3 DNA reads TGTGCCAGCAGCTTGGACAGGGGAATGAACACTGAAGCTTTCTTT.

The chain recombines TRBV11-3 with TRBJ1-1; 9 bases agree with TRBD1. The V gene end was trimmed by 5 bases and the J gene end by 2 bases; junction bases not matched to a gene: 6. Germline loops: CDR1 SGHNT, CDR2 YENEEA. This CDR3 contains 15 residues. Here the CDR3 DNA reads TGTGCCAGCAGCCCTGGGACAGGGAGAAACACTGAAGCTTTCTTT. Amino acids: CASSPGTGRNTEAFF.

The V gene is TRBV11-3, the J gene TRBJ2-7; tentative D call: TRBD2 (6 bases). V was clipped by 4 bases and J by 7 bases, with 17 bases between them. Per the germline V gene, CDR1 is SGHNT and CDR2 is YENEEA. CDR3 length equals 14 residues. The CDR3 spells CASSSGTEGGEQYF. Here the CDR3 DNA reads TGTGCCAGCAGCTCCGGGACGGAGGGCGGGGAGCAGTACTTC.

V is TRBV7-9 and J is TRBJ1-5; tentative D call: TRBD1 (5 bases). V was cut by 5 bases and J by 2 bases, with 13 bases left in between. Germline assignment: CDR1 SEHNR and CDR2 FQNEAQ (reference sequence). CDR3 size: 15 residues. The CDR3 DNA follows: TGTGCCAGCAGCCCCCAGGGTGGTGGCAATCAGCCCCAGCATTTT. It codes for CASSPQGGGNQPQHF.